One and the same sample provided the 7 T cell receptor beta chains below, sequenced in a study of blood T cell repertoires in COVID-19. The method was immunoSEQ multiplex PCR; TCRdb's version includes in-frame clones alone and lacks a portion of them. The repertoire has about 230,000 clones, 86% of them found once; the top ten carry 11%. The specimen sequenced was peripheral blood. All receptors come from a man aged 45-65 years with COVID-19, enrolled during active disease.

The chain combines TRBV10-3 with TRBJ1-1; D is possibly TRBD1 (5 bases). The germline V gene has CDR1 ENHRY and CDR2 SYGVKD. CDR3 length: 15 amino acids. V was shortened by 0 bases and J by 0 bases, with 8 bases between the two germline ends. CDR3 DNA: TGTGCCATCAGTGAGTCGCGACAGCTGAACACTGAAGCTTTCTTT. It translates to CAISESRQLNTEAFF.

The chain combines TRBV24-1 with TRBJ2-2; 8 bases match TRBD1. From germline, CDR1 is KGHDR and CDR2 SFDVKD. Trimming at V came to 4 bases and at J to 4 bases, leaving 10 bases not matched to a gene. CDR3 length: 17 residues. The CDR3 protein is CATSDRPGTGSTGELFF. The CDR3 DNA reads TGTGCCACCAGTGACCGTCCCGGGACAGGAAGCACCGGGGAGCTGTTTTTT.

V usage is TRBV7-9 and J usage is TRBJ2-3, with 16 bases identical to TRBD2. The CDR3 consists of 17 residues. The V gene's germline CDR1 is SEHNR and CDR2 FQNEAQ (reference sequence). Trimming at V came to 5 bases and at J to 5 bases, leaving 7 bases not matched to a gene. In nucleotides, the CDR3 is TGTGCCAGCAGCCCGCCGGGACTAGCGGGGGGGGGAGATACGCAGTATTTT. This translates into CASSPPGLAGGGDTQYF.

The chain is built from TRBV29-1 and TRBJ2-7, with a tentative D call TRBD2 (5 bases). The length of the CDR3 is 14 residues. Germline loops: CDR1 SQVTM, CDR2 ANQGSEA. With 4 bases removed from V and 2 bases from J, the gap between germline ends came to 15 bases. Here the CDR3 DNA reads TGCAGCGTTGTTTCCCAGCGGCGAGCCTACGAGCAGTACTTC. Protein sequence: CSVVSQRRAYEQYF.

CDR3 residues: CASSLKTSGSYTGELFF. The CDR3 nucleotides are TGTGCCAGCAGCTTAAAGACTAGCGGGAGTTATACCGGGGAGCTGTTTTTT. The chain links TRBV5-6 to TRBJ2-2; 12 bases are a match to TRBD2. CDR1 and CDR2 from the germline V gene are SGHDT and YYEEEE. The V segment lost 2 bases and the J segment 5 bases; nucleotides outside the gene matches: 7. CDR3 length equals 17 residues.

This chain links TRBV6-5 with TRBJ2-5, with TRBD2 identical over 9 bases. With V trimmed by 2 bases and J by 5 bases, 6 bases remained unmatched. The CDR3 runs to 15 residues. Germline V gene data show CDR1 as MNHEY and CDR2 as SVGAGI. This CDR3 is CASSYAGGPVETQYF. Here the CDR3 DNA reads TGTGCCAGCAGTTACGCGGGGGGGCCAGTGGAGACCCAGTACTTC.

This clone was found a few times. The CDR3 sequence is CASRAPGREVGTDTQYF. Written as DNA, the CDR3 is TGCGCCAGCAGAGCGCCGGGTCGGGAGGTCGGCACAGATACGCAGTATTTT. V is TRBV10-1 and J is TRBJ2-3; TRBD2 matches 7 bases. J lost 1 base, V lost 6 bases, and 13 bases had no gene match. The CDR3 is 17 amino acids. Germline CDR1 is WNHNN and CDR2 is SYGVQD (reference sequence).